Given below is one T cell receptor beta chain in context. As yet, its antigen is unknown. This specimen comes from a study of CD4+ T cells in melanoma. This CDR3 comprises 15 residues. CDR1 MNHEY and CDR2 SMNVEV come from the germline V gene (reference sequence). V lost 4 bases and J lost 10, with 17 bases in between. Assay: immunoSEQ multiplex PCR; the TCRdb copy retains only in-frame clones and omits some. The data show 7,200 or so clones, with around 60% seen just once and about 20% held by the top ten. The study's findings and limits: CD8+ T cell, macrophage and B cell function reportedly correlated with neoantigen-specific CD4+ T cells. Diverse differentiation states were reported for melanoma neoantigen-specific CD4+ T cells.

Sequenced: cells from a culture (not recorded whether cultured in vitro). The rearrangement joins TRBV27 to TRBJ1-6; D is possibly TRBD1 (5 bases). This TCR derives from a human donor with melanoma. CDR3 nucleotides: TGTGCCAGCAGTTATGGGGCCGGAATAGGGTCACCCCTCCACTTT. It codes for CASSYGAGIGSPLHF.